Listed here are 8 T cell receptor beta chains from one sample, sequenced in a study of T cell responses to AZD1222 COVID-19 vaccine. Generated by immunoSEQ multiplex PCR, the TCRdb table keeps only in-frame clones and is missing some. The table shows some 150,000 clones, with over 85% occurring only once. The sequencing here drew on peripheral blood, taken on day 0 of MenACWY control vaccination. These receptors all stem from an adult in good health.

The V call is TRBV10-3, the J call TRBJ1-5, with D uncertain. With 3 bases removed from V and 7 bases from J, the gap between germline ends came to 7 bases. The CDR3 is made up of 12 amino acids. CDR1 is ENHRY and CDR2 is SYGVKD in the germline V gene. In DNA, the CDR3 is TGTGCCATCAGTGAAGTCGGACAGCCCCAGCATTTT. Translation: CAISEVGQPQHF.

This clone appeared a single time. This sequence joins TRBV11-2 and TRBJ1-1; D not resolved. The V gene lost 0 bases and the J gene lost 3 bases, with 17 bases spanning the gap. CDR3 length equals 17 residues. CDR1 SGHAT and CDR2 FQNNGV come from the germline V gene. This CDR3 is CASSLDLVLGLDTEAFF. CDR3 DNA: TGTGCCAGCAGCTTAGATTTGGTTTTGGGGTTGGACACTGAAGCTTTCTTT.

J is TRBJ1-5 and V is TRBV15, with TRBD1 identical over 11 bases. The V segment lost 0 bases and the J segment 4 bases; nucleotides outside the gene matches: 8. Germline CDR1 reads LNHNV; CDR2 reads YYDKDF (reference sequence). This CDR3 is 18 amino acids long. CDR3 nucleotide sequence: TGTGCCACCAGCAGAGATTTAGGACAGGGGGCTTCAAATCAGCCCCAGCATTTT. Amino acids: CATSRDLGQGASNQPQHF.

The chain is built from TRBV27 and TRBJ1-1; D gene ambiguous. The germline V gene has CDR1 MNHEY and CDR2 SMNVEV (reference sequence). The CDR3 runs 14 residues. V dropped 5 bases and J dropped 0 bases, with 10 bases sitting between them. The CDR3 region has the DNA TGTGCCAGCAGTCCCGATCGTATGAACACTGAAGCTTTCTTT. Its translation: CASSPDRMNTEAFF.

The genes are TRBV9 and TRBJ2-7; 10 bases line up with TRBD2. The CDR3 length is 13 residues. V dropped 3 bases and J dropped 4; count of bases not matched to a gene: 1. The germline CDR1 and CDR2 sequences are SGDLS and YYNGEE. This CDR3 reads CASSGTSGYEQYF. CDR3 nucleotide sequence: TGTGCCAGCAGCGGGACTAGCGGATACGAGCAGTACTTC.

Only one count was recorded for this clone. The V call is TRBV25-1, the J call TRBJ2-7; D is possibly TRBD2 (5 bases). CDR1 is MGHDK, CDR2 SYGVNS, per germline. The CDR3 sequence is 13 residues long. Deletions cut 7 bases from V and 0 bases from J, with 10 bases between. The CDR3 nucleotides are TGTGCCAGCACACTAGACAACTCCTACGAGCAGTACTTC. It specifies CASTLDNSYEQYF.

As for this clone: Other DNA sequences of this sample code for an identical CDR3. The rearrangement joins TRBV9 to TRBJ2-5; D gene ambiguous. V was trimmed by 4 bases and J by 5 bases, leaving 9 bases between them. The CDR3 loop spans 12 amino acids. Per germline, CDR1 SGDLS and CDR2 YYNGEE. CDR3 sequence: CASSRVGETQYF. Written as DNA, the CDR3 is TGTGCCAGCAGCAGGGTGGGTGAGACCCAGTACTTC.

The rearrangement joins TRBV7-3 to TRBJ1-6; no reliable D call. V was shortened by 3 bases and J by 8 bases, with 8 bases between the two germline ends. CDR3 length: 13 amino acids. The germline V gene encodes CDR1 SGHTA and CDR2 FQGTGA. The CDR3 here is CASSFKRDSPLHF. CDR3 bases: TGTGCCAGCAGCTTTAAGAGGGATTCACCCCTCCACTTT.